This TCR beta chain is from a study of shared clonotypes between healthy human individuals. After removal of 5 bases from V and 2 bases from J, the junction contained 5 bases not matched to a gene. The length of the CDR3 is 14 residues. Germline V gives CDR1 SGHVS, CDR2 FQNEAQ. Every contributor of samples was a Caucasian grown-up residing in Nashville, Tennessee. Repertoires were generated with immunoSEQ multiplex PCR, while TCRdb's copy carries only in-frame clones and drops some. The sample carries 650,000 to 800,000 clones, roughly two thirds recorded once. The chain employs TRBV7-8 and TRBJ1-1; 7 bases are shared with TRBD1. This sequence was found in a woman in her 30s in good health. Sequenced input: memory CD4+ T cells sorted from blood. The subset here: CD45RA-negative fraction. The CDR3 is CASSTRTGNTEAFF. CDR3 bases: TGTGCCAGCAGCACACGGACAGGTAACACTGAAGCTTTCTTT. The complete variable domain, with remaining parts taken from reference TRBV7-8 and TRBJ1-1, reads GAGVSQSPRYKVAKRGQDVALRCDPISGHVSLFWYQQALGQGPEFLTYFQNEAQLDKSGLPSDRFFAERPEGSVSTLKIQRTQQEDSAVYLCASSTRTGNTEAFFGQGTRLTVV.